Listed below are T cell receptor beta chains from one sample, sequenced in a study of CD8 T cells in ankylosing spondylitis. Using its own MiXCR run on the 5' RACE reads, TCRdb lists one record per CDR3 protein. The data show approximately 200,000 distinct CDR3 sequences, with 9.5% to 15% seen just once and 16% held by the top ten. Sequenced input: blood, either unsorted or a sorted T cell fraction (not recorded which). The receptors originated from a male donor with ankylosing spondylitis or in good health (not recorded which). The CDR3 runs from the conserved cysteine through the conserved F or W. A D gene is named only where the DNA matches it firmly. Clone size, where shown, is once, few, many, or a class for clones that have expanded.

.	few	TRBV12-5	TRBJ2-7	TGTGCTAGTGGTGAAGGGATCTCCTACGAGCAGTACTTC	CASGEGISYEQYF
.	few	TRBV3-1	TRBJ2-5	TGTGCCAGCAGCCAAACATTGGGGGGAGGAGAGACCCAGTACTTC	CASSQTLGGGETQYF
TRBD1	.	TRBV27	TRBJ1-5	TGTGCCAGCAGTCCAGGGACAGGACACAATCAGCCCCAGCATTTT	CASSPGTGHNQPQHF
.	few	TRBV24-1	TRBJ2-5	TGTGCCTCGTTACAGCCCCAGCGGGCGTTACAAGAGACCCAGTACTTC	CASLQPQRALQETQYF
TRBD2	few	TRBV6-5	TRBJ2-1	TGTGCCAGCAGTTACTCGGGGACTAGCGGGGGGGCTTATGAGCAGTTCTTC	CASSYSGTSGGAYEQFF
.	few	TRBV4-1	TRBJ2-3	TGCGCCAGCAGCCAGGGAACTCTTGAGGGATACACAGATACGCAGTATTTT	CASSQGTLEGYTDTQYF
TRBD1	.	TRBV7-7	TRBJ2-1	TGTGCCAGCAGCCCCCGGACAGGCGGCGCTGAGCAGTTCTTC	CASSPRTGGAEQFF
TRBD2	few	TRBV4-1	TRBJ2-7	TGCGCCAGCAGCCAAGGCCTGACTAGCGGGTCCTACGAGCAGTACTTC	CASSQGLTSGSYEQYF
TRBD1	.	TRBV6-1	TRBJ2-5	TGTGCCAGCAGTACCGGGACAGGGGGAGAGACCCAGTACTTC	CASSTGTGGETQYF
TRBD2	.	TRBV3-1	TRBJ2-1	TGTGCCAGCAGCCCGGGGACTAGCGGGGTCAGCTCCTACAATGAGCAGTTCTTC	CASSPGTSGVSSYNEQFF
.	few	TRBV7-9	TRBJ1-1	TGTGCCAGCAGCTTAGTCGAGGGGCCTAGGACTGAAGCTTTCTTT	CASSLVEGPRTEAFF
TRBD1	.	TRBV29-1	TRBJ1-1	TGCAGCGCGTCCGGGACAGGGGTCACTGAAGCTTTCTTT	CSASGTGVTEAFF
TRBD2	.	TRBV3-1	TRBJ2-1	TGTGCCAGCAGCTTACTAGCGGGTGAGGCCTACAATGAGCAGTTCTTC	CASSLLAGEAYNEQFF
.	many	TRBV12-3/TRBV12-4	TRBJ2-2	TGTGCCAGCAGTCCGGGAGACACCGGGGAGCTGTTTTTT	CASSPGDTGELFF
TRBD1	.	TRBV9	TRBJ2-1	TGTGCCAGCAGCCCGGGACAGTTCAATGAGCAGTTCTTC	CASSPGQFNEQFF
TRBD2	.	TRBV6-5	TRBJ2-1	TGTGCCAGCAGTTACTACGGGGGGGCGAACAATGAGCAGTTCTTC	CASSYYGGANNEQFF
.	.	TRBV2	TRBJ2-7	TGTGCCAGCCCCTTTGGGAGCTCCTACGAGCAGTACTTC	CASPFGSSYEQYF
.	few	TRBV11-3	TRBJ2-2	TGTGCCAGCAGCCCCCGAAACCGAGGGCCCAACACCGGGGAGCTGTTTTTT	CASSPRNRGPNTGELFF
.	few	TRBV11-2	TRBJ2-7	TGTGCCAGCAGCCACTGGGACGGGGATGGGTACGAGCAGTACTTC	CASSHWDGDGYEQYF
TRBD1	.	TRBV30	TRBJ1-6	TGTGCCGCCTCCCCCGGGACAGTGAATTCACCCCTCCACTTT	CAASPGTVNSPLHF
.	many	TRBV4-1	TRBJ1-3	TGCGCCAGCAGCCAAGTGTTGGGATCTGGAAACACCATATATTTT	CASSQVLGSGNTIYF
TRBD2	few	TRBV7-9	TRBJ2-1	TGTGCCAGCAGCTTAAGACTAGCGGGAGGGCCTGGGGAGCAGTTCTTC	CASSLRLAGGPGEQFF
.	.	TRBV3-1	TRBJ1-1	TGTGCCAGCAGCCAAGAGTTAGGGGTCATGAACACTGAAGCTTTCTTT	CASSQELGVMNTEAFF
TRBD2	few	TRBV11-2	TRBJ2-2	TGTGCCAGCAGCTTACCCCTCCTAGCGGGAGGTGACACCGGGGAGCTGTTTTTT	CASSLPLLAGGDTGELFF
.	.	TRBV3-1	TRBJ2-7	TGTGCCAGCAGCCGCGGGACGGCGGGGACCTACGAGCAGTACTTC	CASSRGTAGTYEQYF
.	few	TRBV12-3/TRBV12-4	TRBJ1-2	TGTGCCAGCAGTTTGGACTTCTATGGCTACACCTTC	CASSLDFYGYTF
.	.	TRBV10-1	TRBJ2-1	TGCGCCAGCAGCAACTCCTACAATGAGCAGTTCTTC	CASSNSYNEQFF
.	many	TRBV10-3	TRBJ2-1	TGTGCCATCAGTGGGACAGCCTCGACTAGCAAATGGAATGAGCAGTTCTTC	CAISGTASTSKWNEQFF